This entry lists 9 T cell receptor beta chains sequenced from one sample in a study of T-cell reconstitution after alpha-beta-depleted transplantation in children. The TCRbeta library incorporated unique molecular identifiers. Using its own MiXCR run on the PCR reads, TCRdb lists one record per CDR3 protein. The data contain hundreds of thousands of distinct CDR3 sequences, about 15% of them singletons. Sequences were derived from PBMCs, mostly from graft donor cells, sampled 360 days after TCRalphabeta/CD19-depleted stem cell transplant. The receptors were gathered from a male patient aged 2 to 10 who had a stem cell transplant for acute lymphoblastic leukemia, so the T cells may come from the graft donor.

In this sample, this clonotype turned up a few times. The chain carries TRBV28 and TRBJ2-1; 11 nucleotides match TRBD2. Losses at the gene ends were 5 bases for V and 2 bases for J; bases not matched to a gene: 5. CDR3 length: 16 residues. CDR1 MDHEN and CDR2 SYDVKM come from the germline V gene. CDR3 region: CASSAPGLAAYNEQFF. The DNA for the CDR3 is TGTGCCAGCAGTGCCCCGGGACTAGCGGCCTACAATGAGCAGTTCTTC. The full variable domain, its missing parts supplied by reference TRBV28 and TRBJ2-1, is DVKVTQSSRYLVKRTGEKVFLECVQDMDHENMFWYRQDPGLGLRLIYFSYDVKMKEKGDIPEGYSVSREKKERFSLILESASTNQTSMYLCASSAPGLAAYNEQFFGPGTRLTVL.

The V gene is TRBV5-5, the J gene TRBJ2-3, with unresolved D. The V end lost 1 base, the J end lost 4 bases, and 7 bases lay between the germline ends. CDR1 and CDR2 (germline): SGHKS, YYEKEE (reference sequence). This CDR3 is 13 amino acids long. CDR3 sequence: CASSLPNADTQYF. The CDR3 nucleotides read TGTGCCAGCAGCTTGCCGAACGCAGATACGCAGTATTTT.

This clonotype was observed a handful of times. The chain is built from TRBV5-5 and TRBJ1-4; TRBD1 matches 8 bases. CDR1 and CDR2 (germline): SGHKS, YYEKEE (reference sequence). Germline trimming cut 4 bases from V and 8 bases from J; bases unmatched to any gene: 13. The CDR3 has 16 amino acids. The CDR3 here is CASSTFTGGEREKLFF. The CDR3 coding sequence is TGTGCCAGCAGCACGTTCACAGGGGGTGAACGGGAAAAACTGTTTTTT.

This clonotype was recorded a few times. This chain joins TRBV11-2 and TRBJ1-6; maybe TRBD1 (6 bases). The germline V and J ends were trimmed by 1 base and 5 bases, with 6 bases remaining between them. CDR1 and CDR2 from the germline V gene are SGHAT and FQNNGV. The CDR3 runs 14 residues. The CDR3 loop reads CASSLGTDNSPLHF. CDR3 sequence (DNA): TGTGCCAGCAGCTTAGGGACAGATAATTCACCCCTCCACTTT.

The rearrangement joins TRBV21-1 to TRBJ2-2; the DNA was not used to check the table's D call, TRBD2. TRBV21-1 has pseudogene status. The length of the CDR3 is 16 residues. The CDR3 coding sequence is TGTGCCAGCAGCAAAGCCAGGAGGACGAACACCGGGGAGCTGTTTTTT. Its translation: CASSKARRTNTGELFF.

In DNA form, the CDR3 reads TGTGCCAGCAGTTTCACCCGGGGGGAAAAACTGTTTTTT. As protein: CASSFTRGEKLFF. The chain joins TRBV27 to TRBJ1-4; possible D gene TRBD1, 5 bases. V was clipped by 3 bases and J by 8 bases, with 10 bases between them. CDR3 length equals 13 residues. Germline V gives CDR1 MNHEY, CDR2 SMNVEV (reference sequence).

The count of this clonotype is one. This rearrangement joins TRBV12-3 or TRBV12-4 to TRBJ2-3; D may be TRBD1 (7 bases). The CDR3 has 15 amino acids. Between the trimmed V and J ends, which lost 8 bases and 4 bases, there was a span of 19 bases. For the CDR3, the DNA is TGTGCCAGCGAGGACGGAGGGGGCGGGTCAGATACGCAGTATTTT. Translating gives CASEDGGGGSDTQYF.

The chain joins TRBV4-1 to TRBJ2-4; 12 bases are a match to TRBD2. In germline, CDR1 is MGHRA, CDR2 YSYEKL. CDR3 length: 16 amino acids. The V gene end was trimmed by 6 bases and the J gene end by 6 bases; junction bases not matched to a gene: 9. DNA for the CDR3: TGCGCCAGCAGGGCCCTAGCGGGGGGGCCCTCAAACATTCAGTACTTC. As protein: CASRALAGGPSNIQYF.

This clonotype has only a few counts. This chain connects TRBV10-3 to TRBJ1-3; 7 bases match TRBD1. The CDR3 covers 15 residues. With V trimmed by 2 bases and J by 3 bases, 4 bases remained unmatched. The germline gives CDR1 ENHRY, CDR2 SYGVKD. The DNA for the CDR3 is TGTGCCATCAGTGAGAAGGGGGCGCGTGGAAACACCATATATTTT. Its protein is CAISEKGARGNTIYF.